This T cell receptor (beta chain) originates from a study of glioma-infiltrating T cells after dendritic cell vaccination. Assay: immunoSEQ multiplex PCR; the TCRdb copy retains only in-frame clones and omits some. The sample shows about 20,000 clones, less than 85% of them seen only once. Germline values: CDR1 SEHNR, CDR2 FQNEAQ (reference sequence). Between the trimmed V and J ends, which lost 1 base and 4 bases, there was a span of 8 bases. The CDR3 length is 14 residues. The TCR comes from a human donor with glioblastoma. Sequenced material: blood, taken before dendritic cell vaccination. The J gene is TRBJ2-1, the V gene TRBV7-9; D ambiguous. The CDR3, as DNA: TGTGCCAGCAGCTTAGGGCAGGATTACAATGAGCAGTTCTTC. It specifies CASSLGQDYNEQFF.